Below are 19 T cell receptor beta chains sequenced from a single sample in a study of blood T cell repertoires in COVID-19. Clones were sequenced by immunoSEQ multiplex PCR, and TCRdb holds only the in-frame ones, with some missing. Of 150,000 to 200,000 clones listed, just under 80% were seen once; the top ten hold more than 11%. The sequencing sample was made of peripheral blood. All receptors come from a woman of 80 years or more with acute or convalescent COVID-19.

The chain employs TRBV6-5 and TRBJ2-1; no reliable D call. Germline V gene data show CDR1 as MNHEY and CDR2 as SVGAGI. Trimming removed 4 bases at V and 8 bases at J, with 12 bases between. This CDR3 has 13 residues. The CDR3 loop reads CASSSPERYEQFF. CDR3 DNA sequence: TGTGCCAGCAGTTCTCCCGAGCGTTATGAGCAGTTCTTC.

The rearrangement links TRBV20-1 to TRBJ1-1; D perhaps matches TRBD1 (5 bases). The CDR3 runs 11 residues. From germline, CDR1 is DFQATT and CDR2 SNEGSKA (reference sequence). The CDR3 loop is CSRVSNTEAFF. The DNA for the CDR3 is TGCAGCAGGGTCTCCAACACTGAAGCTTTCTTT.

V and J are TRBV5-1 and TRBJ2-7; 10 positions agree with TRBD1. The V and J ends lost 6 bases and 5 bases, in that order; junction bases with no gene match: 5. CDR3 size: 13 residues. The germline CDR1 and CDR2 sequences are SGHRS and YFSETQ. CDR3 nucleotides: TGCGCCAGCAACGGACAGGGGGTCGACGAGCAGTACTTC. This codes for CASNGQGVDEQYF.

This clone has more than one count but fewer than ten. The V call is TRBV28, the J call TRBJ1-2; D may be TRBD1 (6 bases). With 3 bases removed from V and 2 bases from J, the gap between germline ends came to 16 bases. Germline V gene sequence: CDR1 MDHEN, CDR2 SYDVKM. There are 16 residues in the CDR3. DNA for the CDR3: TGTGCCAGCAGTTTCCTCGGCAGACAGGCGAACTATGGCTACACCTTC. This codes for CASSFLGRQANYGYTF.

This sequence joins TRBV6-5 and TRBJ1-1, with TRBD1 matching over 8 bases. The CDR3 has 15 residues. Germline CDR1 reads MNHEY; CDR2 reads SVGAGI. V was pared by 6 bases and J by 1 base, with 7 bases of the junction left unmatched. The CDR3 bases are TGTGCCAGCAGCTACCTCGGGACAGGGAACACTGAAGCTTTCTTT. It yields the protein CASSYLGTGNTEAFF.

The V and J genes are TRBV6-5 and TRBJ2-5; a weak D match, TRBD1 (5 bases). The CDR3 contains 14 residues. In germline, CDR1 is MNHEY, CDR2 SVGAGI. Deletions cut 7 bases from V and 0 bases from J, with 12 bases between. The DNA of the CDR3 is TGTGCCAGCACCCTGGGGCAGTACCAAGAGACCCAGTACTTC. Protein product: CASTLGQYQETQYF.

The V and J genes are TRBV30 and TRBJ1-5; 7 bases fit TRBD1. The CDR3 loop spans 15 amino acids. Germline V lookup: CDR1 GTSNPN, CDR2 SVGIG (reference sequence). V shed 2 bases, J shed 0 bases, and the junction held 4 bases outside the gene matches. The CDR3 DNA follows: TGTGCCTGGAGTAACGGGACAGTTAGCAATCAGCCCCAGCATTTT. Residues: CAWSNGTVSNQPQHF.

For the CDR3, the DNA is TGTGCCAGCAGCCTAGGACAGGGGGCGACTAATGAAAAACTGTTTTTT. Its protein is CASSLGQGATNEKLFF. The genes are TRBV5-5 and TRBJ1-4; 11 nucleotides match TRBD1. V shed 4 bases, J shed 2 bases, and the junction held 4 bases outside the gene matches. Per germline, CDR1 SGHKS and CDR2 YYEKEE (reference sequence). This CDR3 is built from 16 residues.

V gene TRBV18 combines with J gene TRBJ2-7; weak D call: TRBD1 (6 bases). V was trimmed by 0 bases and J by 2 bases, leaving 14 bases between them. CDR3 size: 16 residues. Germline-derived CDR1 and CDR2 are KGHSH and LQKENI. CDR3 in amino acids: CASSPPRGTRAYEQYF. The CDR3 DNA reads as TGTGCCAGCTCACCACCCCGTGGGACACGCGCCTACGAGCAGTACTTC.

This clone was detected only a few times. The J gene is TRBJ2-7, the V gene TRBV4-2, with 9 bases fitting TRBD1. The CDR3 sequence is 16 residues long. The V gene's germline CDR1 is LGHNA and CDR2 YNFKEQ. V dropped 2 bases and J dropped 2; count of bases not matched to a gene: 7. The chain's CDR3 is CASSQKPGQGTYEQYF. CDR3 nucleotide sequence: TGTGCCAGCAGCCAAAAACCGGGACAGGGAACCTACGAGCAGTACTTC.

This clone has a single count. The DNA for the CDR3 is TGTGCCAGCAGCCTAGCTTCCAGCTCCTACAATGAGCAGTTCTTC. The encoded protein is CASSLASSSYNEQFF. The chain links TRBV3-1 (or the pseudogene TRBV3-2) to TRBJ2-1, with no clear D. Germline V gene lookup returns CDR1 LGHDT and CDR2 YNNKEL (reference sequence). Trimming cost V 4 bases and J 0 bases, with 10 bases left between them. CDR3 length equals 15 residues.

The chain employs TRBV11-2 and TRBJ2-1, with D unresolved. Germline V lookup: CDR1 SGHAT, CDR2 FQNNGV. V lost 5 bases, J lost 4 bases, and 15 bases lay in between. CDR3 length equals 15 residues. The CDR3 spells CASSSLRKKYNEQFF. CDR3 DNA sequence: TGTGCCAGCAGCAGCCTCCGAAAGAAGTACAATGAGCAGTTCTTC.

V gene TRBV2 combines with J gene TRBJ2-1; D is perhaps TRBD1 (5 bases). The CDR3 loop spans 14 amino acids. V was cut by 7 bases and J by 3 bases, with 13 bases left in between. The germline V gene has CDR1 SNHLY and CDR2 FYNNEI. The chain's CDR3 is CASNKGLNYNEQFF. CDR3 nucleotide sequence: TGTGCCAGCAACAAGGGGCTTAACTACAATGAGCAGTTCTTC.

The CDR3 protein is CASSERGQQGNQPQHF. The DNA of the CDR3 is TGTGCCAGCAGTGAGAGGGGACAGCAGGGCAATCAGCCCCAGCATTTT. The gene calls are TRBV6-1 and TRBJ1-5; 7 bases agree with TRBD1. The CDR3 is 16 residues long. The germline V gene encodes CDR1 MNHNS and CDR2 SASEGT. With V trimmed by 3 bases and J by 2 bases, 7 bases remained unmatched.

In this sample, this clone turned up a few times. The V and J genes are TRBV6-4 and TRBJ2-1, with a possible D match to TRBD1 (5 bases). With 5 bases removed from V and 3 bases from J, the gap between germline ends came to 14 bases. In germline, CDR1 is MRHNA, CDR2 SNTAGT. This CDR3 region has 15 residues. This chain's CDR3 is CASSNQWGGYNEQFF. The CDR3 DNA sequence: TGTGCCAGCAGTAACCAGTGGGGCGGCTACAATGAGCAGTTCTTC.

The CDR3, as DNA: TGCGCCAGCAGCCTATACGGCGGACAGGCCCAAGAGACCCAGTACTTC. This codes for CASSLYGGQAQETQYF. The rearrangement joins TRBV4-1 to TRBJ2-5; 7 bases align to TRBD1. Germline V gene sequence: CDR1 MGHRA, CDR2 YSYEKL. The CDR3 is 16 amino acids. Trimming cost V 4 bases and J 1 base; bases outside gene matches: 9.

V usage is TRBV6-5 and J usage is TRBJ2-1; D is perhaps TRBD2 (5 bases). CDR1 is MNHEY and CDR2 is SVGAGI in the germline V gene. Trimming shortened V by 6 bases and J by 4 bases, and 13 bases separated the two germline ends. The CDR3 runs to 14 residues. CDR3 in amino acids: CASSGIRGYNEQFF. The CDR3 nucleotides read TGTGCCAGCAGCGGGATCCGAGGTTACAATGAGCAGTTCTTC.

The chain carries TRBV2 and TRBJ2-1; D gene unclear. V lost 7 bases and J 0 bases, leaving 13 bases between the germline ends. The CDR3 has 15 amino acids. Germline V lookup: CDR1 SNHLY, CDR2 FYNNEI. CDR3 sequence (DNA): TGTGCCAGCAAGCAAAACCGCAACTCCTACAATGAGCAGTTCTTC. This translates into CASKQNRNSYNEQFF.

This chain uses TRBV15 with TRBJ1-2; TRBD1 matches 7 bases. The CDR3 is 15 residues long. V dropped 3 bases and J dropped 4; count of bases not matched to a gene: 8. Per germline, CDR1 LNHNV and CDR2 YYDKDF (reference sequence). CDR3 coding DNA: TGTGCCACCAGCAGGGGGAGACAGGGTGTCTATGGCTACACCTTC. It is translated as CATSRGRQGVYGYTF. The whole variable domain, remainder taken from reference TRBV15 and TRBJ1-2, is DAMVIQNPRYQVTQFGKPVTLSCSQTLNHNVMYWYQQKSSQAPKLLFHYYDKDFNNEADTPDNFQSRRPNTSFCFLDIRSPGLGDTAMYLCATSRGRQGVYGYTFGSGTRLTVV.